This TCR beta chain was profiled in a study of regulatory T cells in long-lasting Graves disease. At the level of the study: Persistence in Graves' disease required over 5 years of antithyroid drugs plus positive TSH receptor antibodies.

The CDR3 covers 15 residues. V was cut by 0 bases and J by 8 bases, with 13 bases left in between. Per the germline V gene, CDR1 is LGHNA and CDR2 is YSLEER. General study findings and limits: Gene preferences differed: TRBV28, TRBJ1-2, TRBJ2-5 in persistent cases.

Arm-PCR with iRepertoire HTBI primers amplified the CDR3 regions for these TCR beta libraries. Authors' methods: Identification of gene segments yielded approximately 62 TRBV and 14 TRBJ across samples. TCRdb reanalysed the multiplex PCR reads using MiXCR and keeps one entry per CDR3 protein. These V and J calls are TCRdb output, not the study's own analysis. The repertoire holds 310,000 or so distinct CDR3 sequences, about 20% seen once, with over 25% in the top ten. Time point noted: persistent/refractory GD, antithyroid drugs over 5 years with positive TRAb. PBMC RNA served as the TCR library source. Into tubes containing EDTA, about 9.6 milliliters of peripheral blood were drawn. This clonotype was counted only a few times. Its target is not known.

The material was peripheral blood mononuclear cells (PBMCs), obtained when the disease was refractory, from a patient treated with antithyroid drugs. The sequence derives from a female donor with Graves disease. The chain employs TRBV4-3 and TRBJ1-4; D remains ambiguous. CDR3 DNA: TGCGCCAGCAGCCAAGATCTGAAGCGCCGGGAAAAACTGTTTTTT. It specifies CASSQDLKRREKLFF.